One and the same sample provided the 5 T cell receptor beta chains below, sequenced in a study of T cell responses to AZD1222 COVID-19 vaccine. Clones were read by immunoSEQ multiplex PCR, and TCRdb kept only the in-frame ones, dropping some. The sample records approximately 140,000 clones, roughly nine tenths being singletons. The sequencing here drew on peripheral blood, taken on day 0 of AZD1222 vaccination. These receptor sequences come from an adult in good health.

The CDR3 loop reads CASTPQRGGYAEAFF. The CDR3 DNA sequence: TGTGCCAGTACCCCTCAGCGTGGGGGCTACGCTGAAGCTTTCTTT. V usage is TRBV19 and J usage is TRBJ1-1; a weak D match, TRBD1 (6 bases). CDR1 LNHDA and CDR2 SQIVND come from the germline V gene (reference sequence). The V gene lost 7 bases and the J gene lost 6 bases, with 21 bases spanning the gap. This CDR3 comprises 15 residues.

V gene TRBV7-2 combines with J gene TRBJ2-6; D is ambiguous. V was shortened by 11 bases and J by 2 bases, with 7 bases between the two germline ends. The CDR3 length is 12 residues. Per germline, CDR1 SGHTA and CDR2 FQGNSA. The DNA for the CDR3 is TGTGCCGACCTCGCTGGGGCCAACGTCCTGACTTTC. Translation: CADLAGANVLTF.

This clone was counted once. The V call is TRBV4-2, the J call TRBJ1-1, with D possibly TRBD1 on 6 matching bases. With 4 bases removed from V and 1 base from J, the gap between germline ends came to 10 bases. There are 14 residues in the CDR3. Germline lookup yields CDR1 LGHNA and CDR2 YNFKEQ. The CDR3 sequence is CASSPRTANTEAFF. CDR3 coding DNA: TGTGCCAGCAGCCCCCGGACAGCGAACACTGAAGCTTTCTTT.

This sequence joins TRBV27 and TRBJ1-4; D might be TRBD1 (6 bases). V gave up 7 bases and J gave up 5 bases, with 17 bases separating them. The CDR3 consists of 15 residues. The germline V gene encodes CDR1 MNHEY and CDR2 SMNVEV (reference sequence). The CDR3 is CASTLGGGPNEKLFF. The CDR3 region has the DNA TGTGCCAGCACCCTCGGGGGGGGCCCAAATGAAAAACTGTTTTTT.

The chain joins TRBV7-2 to TRBJ1-1, with D tentatively TRBD1 (5 bases). The germline V and J ends were trimmed by 5 bases and 1 base, with 8 bases remaining between them. The germline V gene encodes CDR1 SGHTA and CDR2 FQGNSA. This CDR3 region has 13 residues. The CDR3 loop reads CASSRTGNTEAFF. As DNA, the CDR3 is TGTGCCAGCAGCCGAACAGGGAACACTGAAGCTTTCTTT.